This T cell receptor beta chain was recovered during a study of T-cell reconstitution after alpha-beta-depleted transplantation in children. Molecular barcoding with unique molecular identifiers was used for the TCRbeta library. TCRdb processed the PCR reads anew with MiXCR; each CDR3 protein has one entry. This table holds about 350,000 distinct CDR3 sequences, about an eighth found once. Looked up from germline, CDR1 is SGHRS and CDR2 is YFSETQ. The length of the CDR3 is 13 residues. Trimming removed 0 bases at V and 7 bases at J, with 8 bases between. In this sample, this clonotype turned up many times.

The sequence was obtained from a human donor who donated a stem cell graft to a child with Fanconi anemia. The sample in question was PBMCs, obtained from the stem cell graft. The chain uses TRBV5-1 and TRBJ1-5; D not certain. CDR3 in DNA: TGCGCCAGCAGCTTGGACGGGTGGCAGCCCCAGCATTTT. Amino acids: CASSLDGWQPQHF. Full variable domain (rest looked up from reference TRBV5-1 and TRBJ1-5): KAGVTQTPRYLIKTRGQQVTLSCSPISGHRSVSWYQQTPGQGLQFLFEYFSETQRNKGNFPGRFSGRQFSNSRSEMNVSTLELGDSALYLCASSLDGWQPQHFGDGTRLSIL.